This T cell receptor beta chain was identified during a study of blood T cell repertoires in COVID-19. TCRdb's table, derived via immunoSEQ multiplex PCR, lists solely in-frame clones and lacks some. The data contain roughly 300,000 clones, around four fifths of them singletons. Germline V lookup: CDR1 LNHDA, CDR2 SQIVND (reference sequence). V was trimmed by 7 bases and J by 2 bases, leaving 13 bases between them. This CDR3 contains 14 residues. Sequences were obtained from peripheral blood. This receptor was taken from a woman in her forties or fifties with acute or convalescent COVID-19. The V and J genes are TRBV19 and TRBJ2-3; a possible D gene is TRBD2 (6 bases). The CDR3 DNA sequence: TGTGCCAGTAAACTCGCGGGGAACACAGATACGCAGTATTTT. This encodes CASKLAGNTDTQYF. The whole variable domain, filled in from reference TRBV19 and TRBJ2-3, reads DGGITQSPKYLFRKEGQNVTLSCEQNLNHDAMYWYRQDPGQGLRLIYYSQIVNDFQKGDIAEGYSVSREKKESFPLTVTSAQKNPTAFYLCASKLAGNTDTQYFGPGTRLTVL.